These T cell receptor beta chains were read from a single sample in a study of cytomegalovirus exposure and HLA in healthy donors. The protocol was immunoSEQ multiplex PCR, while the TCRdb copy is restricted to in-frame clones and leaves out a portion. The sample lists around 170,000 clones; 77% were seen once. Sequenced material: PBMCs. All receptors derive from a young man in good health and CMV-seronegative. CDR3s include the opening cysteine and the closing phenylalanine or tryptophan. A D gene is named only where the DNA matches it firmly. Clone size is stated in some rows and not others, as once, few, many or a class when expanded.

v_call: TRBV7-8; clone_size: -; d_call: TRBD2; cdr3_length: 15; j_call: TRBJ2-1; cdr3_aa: CASSFMGGAYNEQFF; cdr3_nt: TGTGCCAGCAGCTTTATGGGGGGGGCCTACAATGAGCAGTTCTTC
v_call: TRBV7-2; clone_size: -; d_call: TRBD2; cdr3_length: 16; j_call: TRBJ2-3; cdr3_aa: CASSLALLAAVNTQYF; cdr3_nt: TGTGCCAGCAGCTTAGCTCTCCTAGCGGCGGTCAATACGCAGTATTTT
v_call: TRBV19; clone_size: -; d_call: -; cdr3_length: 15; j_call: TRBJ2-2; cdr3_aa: CASIGGGPRTGELFF; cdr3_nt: TGTGCCAGTATAGGCGGGGGCCCGAGGACCGGGGAGCTGTTTTTT
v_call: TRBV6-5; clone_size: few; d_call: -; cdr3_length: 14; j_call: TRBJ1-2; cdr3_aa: CASSSHKANYGYTF; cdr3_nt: TGTGCCAGCAGTTCTCACAAAGCTAACTATGGCTACACCTTC
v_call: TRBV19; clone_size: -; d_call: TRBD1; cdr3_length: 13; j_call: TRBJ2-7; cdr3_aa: CASSIEQGHEQYF; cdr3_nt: TGTGCCAGTAGTATAGAACAGGGGCACGAGCAGTACTTC
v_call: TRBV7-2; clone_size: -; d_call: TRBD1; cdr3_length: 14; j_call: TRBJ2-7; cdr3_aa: CASSVDRGGYEQYF; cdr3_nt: TGTGCCAGCAGCGTCGACAGGGGTGGGTACGAGCAGTACTTC
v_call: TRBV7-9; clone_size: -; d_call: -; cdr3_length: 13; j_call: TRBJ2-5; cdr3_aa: CASSSIRQETQYF; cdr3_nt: TGTGCCAGCAGCTCCATCCGACAGGAGACCCAGTACTTC
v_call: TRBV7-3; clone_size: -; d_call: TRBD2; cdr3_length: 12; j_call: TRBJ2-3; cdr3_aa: CASSPGGDTQYF; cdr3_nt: TGTGCCAGCAGCCCCGGGGGGGATACGCAGTATTTT
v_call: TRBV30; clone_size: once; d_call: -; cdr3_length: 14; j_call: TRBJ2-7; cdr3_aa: CAWSVRDSTRRQYF; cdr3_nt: TGTGCCTGGAGTGTAAGGGACTCGACCCGGAGGCAGTACTTC
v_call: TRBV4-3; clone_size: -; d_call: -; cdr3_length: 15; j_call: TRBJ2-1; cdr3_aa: CASSQDWEAGNEQFF; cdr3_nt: TGCGCCAGCAGCCAAGATTGGGAGGCGGGCAATGAGCAGTTCTTC
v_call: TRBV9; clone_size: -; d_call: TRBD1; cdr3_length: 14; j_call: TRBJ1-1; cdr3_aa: CASSAQTGDTEAFF; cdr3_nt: TGTGCCAGCAGCGCCCAGACAGGGGACACTGAAGCTTTCTTT
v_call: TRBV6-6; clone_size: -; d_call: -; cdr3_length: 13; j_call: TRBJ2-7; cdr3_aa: CAIRKGQGYEQYF; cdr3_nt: TGTGCCATCCGTAAGGGGCAGGGCTACGAGCAGTACTTC
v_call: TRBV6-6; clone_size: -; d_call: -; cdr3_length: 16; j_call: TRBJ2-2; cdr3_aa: CASSPVTGGGTGELFF; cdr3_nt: TGTGCCAGCAGTCCCGTTACCGGGGGTGGGACCGGGGAGCTGTTTTTT
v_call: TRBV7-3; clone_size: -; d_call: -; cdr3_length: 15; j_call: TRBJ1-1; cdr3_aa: CASSLTGDLNTEAFF; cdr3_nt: TGTGCCAGCAGCTTAACGGGAGATCTGAACACTGAAGCTTTCTTT
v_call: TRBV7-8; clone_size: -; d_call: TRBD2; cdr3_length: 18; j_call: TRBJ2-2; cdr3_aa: CASSPLGAGGPVTGELFF; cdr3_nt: TGTGCCAGCAGCCCCCTGGGGGCGGGAGGGCCGGTCACCGGGGAGCTGTTTTTT
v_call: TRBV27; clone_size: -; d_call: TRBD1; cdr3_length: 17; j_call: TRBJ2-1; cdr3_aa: CASSLVVGTGGENEQFF; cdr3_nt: TGTGCCAGCAGTTTAGTGGTGGGGACAGGGGGCGAGAATGAGCAGTTCTTC
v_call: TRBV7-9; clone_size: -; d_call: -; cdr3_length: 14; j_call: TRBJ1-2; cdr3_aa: CASSLDIGVYGYTF; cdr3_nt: TGTGCCAGCAGCTTAGATATCGGGGTCTATGGCTACACCTTC
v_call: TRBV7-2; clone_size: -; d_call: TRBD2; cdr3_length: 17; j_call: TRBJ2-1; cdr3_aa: CASSLPAGTSAYNEQFF; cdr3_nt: TGTGCCAGCAGCTTACCCGCCGGGACTAGCGCGTACAATGAGCAGTTCTTC
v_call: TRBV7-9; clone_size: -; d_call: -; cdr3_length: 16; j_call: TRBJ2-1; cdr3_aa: CASSLGWQGSTNEQFF; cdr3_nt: TGTGCCAGCAGCTTAGGGTGGCAGGGCTCTACAAATGAGCAGTTCTTC
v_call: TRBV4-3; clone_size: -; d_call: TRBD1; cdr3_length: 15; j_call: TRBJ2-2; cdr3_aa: CASSPGTGASGELFF; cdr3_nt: TGCGCCAGCAGCCCAGGGACAGGGGCTTCGGGGGAGCTGTTTTTT
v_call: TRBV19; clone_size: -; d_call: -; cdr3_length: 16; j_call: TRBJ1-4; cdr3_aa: CASSIDSTRLNEKLFF; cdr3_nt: TGTGCCAGTAGTATAGATTCGACAAGGCTTAATGAAAAACTGTTTTTT
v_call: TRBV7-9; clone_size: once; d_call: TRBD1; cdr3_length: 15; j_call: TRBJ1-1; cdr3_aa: CASSLGGRGAVEAFF; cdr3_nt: TGTGCCAGCAGCTTAGGCGGCAGGGGGGCGGTAGAAGCTTTCTTT
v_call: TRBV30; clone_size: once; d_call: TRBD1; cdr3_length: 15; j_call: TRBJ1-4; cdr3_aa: CAWGNGQGLSEKLFF; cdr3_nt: TGTGCCTGGGGAAATGGACAGGGTTTGAGTGAAAAACTGTTTTTT
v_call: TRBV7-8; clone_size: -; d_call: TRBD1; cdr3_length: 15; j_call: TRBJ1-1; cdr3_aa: CASSLDGTVNTEAFF; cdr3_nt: TGTGCCAGCAGCTTAGACGGGACAGTGAACACTGAAGCTTTCTTT
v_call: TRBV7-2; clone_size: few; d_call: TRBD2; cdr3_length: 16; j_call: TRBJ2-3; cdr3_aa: CASSVSLAGGADTQYF; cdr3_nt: TGTGCCAGCAGCGTATCCCTAGCGGGAGGAGCAGATACGCAGTATTTT
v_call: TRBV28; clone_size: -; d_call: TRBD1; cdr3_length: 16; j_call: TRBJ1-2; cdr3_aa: CASSLPQGDLSYGYTF; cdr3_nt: TGTGCCAGCAGTTTACCACAGGGGGACCTCTCCTATGGCTACACCTTC
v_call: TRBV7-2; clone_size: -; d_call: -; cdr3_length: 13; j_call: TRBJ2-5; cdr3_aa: CASSLGQQETQYF; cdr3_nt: TGTGCCAGCAGCTTAGGTCAGCAAGAGACCCAGTACTTC
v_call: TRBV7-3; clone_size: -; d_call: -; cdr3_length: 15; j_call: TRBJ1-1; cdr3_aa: CASSLTPEMNTEAFF; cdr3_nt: TGTGCCAGCAGCTTAACCCCGGAGATGAACACTGAAGCTTTCTTT
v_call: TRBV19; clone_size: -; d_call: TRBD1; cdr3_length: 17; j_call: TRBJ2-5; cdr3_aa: CASSISRARGPQETQYF; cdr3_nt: TGTGCCAGTAGTATAAGCCGTGCCAGGGGGCCCCAAGAGACCCAGTACTTC
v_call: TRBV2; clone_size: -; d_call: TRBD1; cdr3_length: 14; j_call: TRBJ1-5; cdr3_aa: CASSGRTGKQPQHF; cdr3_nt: TGTGCCAGCAGTGGAAGGACAGGGAAGCAGCCCCAGCATTTT
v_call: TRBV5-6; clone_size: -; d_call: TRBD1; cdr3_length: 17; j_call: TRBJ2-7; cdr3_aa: CASSSTGTGQFYYEQYF; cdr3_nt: TGTGCCAGCAGCTCGACGGGGACGGGACAGTTCTACTACGAGCAGTACTTC
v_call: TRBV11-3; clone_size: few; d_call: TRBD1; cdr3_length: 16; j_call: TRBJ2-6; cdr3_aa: CASSSRTGTGANVLTF; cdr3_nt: TGTGCCAGCAGCTCGAGGACAGGGACTGGGGCCAACGTCCTGACTTTC
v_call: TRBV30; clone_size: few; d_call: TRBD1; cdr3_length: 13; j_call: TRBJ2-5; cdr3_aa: CAWRDRGRETQYF; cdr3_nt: TGTGCCTGGAGGGACAGGGGGCGGGAGACCCAGTACTTC
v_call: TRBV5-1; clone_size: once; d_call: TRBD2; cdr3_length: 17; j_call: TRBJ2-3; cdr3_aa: CASSPTGTSGPWVTQYF; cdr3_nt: TGCGCCAGCAGCCCCACCGGGACTAGCGGGCCCTGGGTTACGCAGTATTTT
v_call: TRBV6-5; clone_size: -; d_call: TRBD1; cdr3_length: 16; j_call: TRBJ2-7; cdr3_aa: CASSYYGTGGTYEQYF; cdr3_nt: TGTGCCAGCAGTTACTACGGGACAGGAGGCACCTACGAGCAGTACTTC
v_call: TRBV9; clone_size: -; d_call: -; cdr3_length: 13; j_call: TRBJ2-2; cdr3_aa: CASSPRGAGELFF; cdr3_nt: TGTGCCAGCAGCCCCCGCGGTGCCGGGGAGCTGTTTTTT
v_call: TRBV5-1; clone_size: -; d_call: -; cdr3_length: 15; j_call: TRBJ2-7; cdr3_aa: CASSGVGGASYEQYF; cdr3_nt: TGCGCCAGCAGCGGAGTTGGGGGCGCCTCCTACGAGCAGTACTTC
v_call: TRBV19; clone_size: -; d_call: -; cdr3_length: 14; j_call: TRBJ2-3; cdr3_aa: CASSIEAIRDTQYF; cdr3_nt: TGTGCCAGTAGTATTGAGGCTATTCGGGATACGCAGTATTTT
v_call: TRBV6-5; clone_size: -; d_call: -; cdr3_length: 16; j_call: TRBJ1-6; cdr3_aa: CASSYDGRGYNSPLHF; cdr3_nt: TGTGCCAGCAGTTACGATGGTAGGGGCTATAATTCACCCCTCCACTTT
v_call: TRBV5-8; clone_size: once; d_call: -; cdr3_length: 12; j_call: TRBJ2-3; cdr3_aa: CASRVNTYTQYF; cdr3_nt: TGTGCCAGCAGGGTCAACACCTATACGCAGTATTTT
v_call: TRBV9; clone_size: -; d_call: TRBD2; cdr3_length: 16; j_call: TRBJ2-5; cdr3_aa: CASSVASGGAQETQYF; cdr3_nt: TGTGCCAGCAGCGTAGCTAGCGGGGGAGCGCAAGAGACCCAGTACTTC